This TCR beta chain was identified in a study of molecular identifiers for immune sequencing clone quantification. The wider study: Replicate experiments divided RNA from about 20,000 or 100,000 naive CD8 cells into five parts and sequenced four.

TCRdb reanalysed the PCR reads using MiXCR and keeps one entry per CDR3 protein. This table has 250,000 to 350,000 distinct CDR3 sequences, over 20% appearing once. Sorted cell numbers of 20,000 to 1,000,000, with 10%, 30% or 50% RNA, served as input for naive CD8 libraries. CDR3 length equals 13 residues. The germline CDR1 and CDR2 sequences are DFQATT and SNEGSKA (reference sequence). The germline V and J ends were trimmed by 3 bases and 0 bases, with 9 bases remaining between them. The TCR comes from a human donor in good health. Some libraries in this study had Jurkat cell RNA spiked in. The V and J genes are TRBV20-1 and TRBJ2-7; D ambiguous. Sequencing used naive CD8+ T cells from blood, with Jurkat cell RNA spiked in. Described subset: FACS-sorted CD8+CD4-CCR7+CD45RA+ naive T cells. This CDR3 reads CSASSRSSYEQYF. The CDR3, as DNA: TGCAGTGCTAGTTCTCGCTCCTCCTACGAGCAGTACTTC.